The present T cell receptor (beta chain) was sequenced within a study of cytomegalovirus exposure and HLA in healthy donors. Trimming pared 2 bases from V and 4 bases from J, leaving 11 bases between. In germline, CDR1 is GTSNPN, CDR2 SVGIG (reference sequence). The CDR3 sequence is 13 residues long. The PCR ran on 60 Vbeta and 13 Jbeta primers. Original processing notes: Counted up in a later analysis, unique TCR beta chains came to 60 million to 95 million, with around 11 million shared. Some clones are missing from TCRdb's copy, which holds only in-frame ones; the method was immunoSEQ multiplex PCR. V, J and clone size are taken as reported in that table, and D and trimming were inferred from the DNA itself. The sample includes 150,000 to 200,000 clones, around 80% seen only once; the top ten take about 6.3%. Note on this clone: Its antigen remains unidentified.

Whole-study findings and limits: In a later analysis, parvovirus B19, influenza, CMV and Epstein-Barr virus appeared linked to several top co-occurrence clusters. A later analysis reportedly found fewer N-insertions in an Asian-associated ancestry cluster than the approximately 670-donor mean.

The chain carries TRBV30 and TRBJ1-2; tentatively, D is TRBD1 (6 bases). This TCR was recovered from a male donor in good health and CMV-seropositive. The sequenced sample was PBMCs. CDR3: CAWSRQELYGYTF. The CDR3 nucleotides are TGTGCCTGGAGTCGACAGGAGCTCTATGGCTACACCTTC.